This T cell receptor (beta chain) was identified during a study of identical twins (dated by TCRdb to the mid-2010s). Regarding the study in general: The study deep-sequenced TCR alpha and beta repertoires from monozygotic twins, unrelated adults of various ages and cord blood to test whether fetal clonotypes persist. To rule out contamination, replicate twin experiments were performed at different times with different library preparation protocols. Results and caveats for the whole study, not just this receptor: Compared with coincidental sharing between unrelated individuals, out-of-frame TCR alpha sequences shared between twins showed an excess of sequences with low generation probability. Zero-insertion analyses could be partly confounded by invariant T cells such as MAIT and iNKT, though diverse VJ usage argued against such confounding for most clonotypes. Conclusions relied on cross-sectional statistical analysis, since the same donors could not be followed over many years. Excess twin sharing in beta out-of-frame sequences was weaker because fewer shared sequences lowered the signal-to-noise ratio. In monozygotic twins, recombination models systematically underestimated out-of-frame TCR alpha sharing, but the models matched the sharing seen between unrelated individuals. Fewer insertions were carried by abundant cord blood beta clonotypes; a weaker similar trend was observed in young adult naive repertoires, while no such trend was observed in memory repertoires.

V gives up 4 bases and J gives up 4 bases, and the segment between their germline ends measures 8 bases. CDR3 length: 13 amino acids, cysteine to phenylalanine. The read is trimmed to its CDR3 DNA, 39 bases read in frame from base 1. The germline V gene sets CDR1 to SGHDN and CDR2 to FVKESK. Regarding this clonotype: No cognate antigen has been identified for it. Per-nucleotide qualities are absent, and no much larger clonotype sits a single base away.

Only healthy Caucasian donors were included. The twin cohort comprised three pairs of female monozygotic twins, all aged roughly 18 to 30 years. CD4+ and CD8+ T cell populations were isolated with positive isolation kits from Invitrogen. Receptor libraries were prepared by 5' RACE. TCRdb names Illumina HiSeq 2000 as the instrument used. A universal primer binding site was introduced by template switching, and a unique molecular identifier was present in the final cDNA, enabling accurate counting of TCR cDNA molecules. Specific primers in the conserved constant-segment region were used to synthesize first-strand cDNA for the TCR alpha and beta chains. To control for contamination, every cDNA library carried two barcodes: a SMART-Mk sample barcode plus Illumina barcodes. Two successive PCR steps introduced TruSeq adapter sequences along with Illumina sample barcodes. TCR alpha and beta cDNA libraries were sequenced on the Illumina HiSeq platform with custom primers. The source study handled its data this way. MiGEC was used to process raw reads and extract unique molecular identifiers, and MiXCR was used to find CDR3 positions. Recombination models were inferred per individual with the repgenHMM and IGoR tools using an EM algorithm. Shared clonotype analysis was performed with the tcR package in R, normalizing sharing by the product of cloneset sizes. Out-of-frame nonproductive sequences were analyzed to study raw recombination free of thymic and clonal selection effects. The public reads were run again by TCRdb, first through fastp at Q25 and then through MiXCR, and only productive beta chains were kept. A single entry per CDR3 protein holds the most common genes and DNA from its merged rows. The V and J calls were not made by the authors but by TCRdb's processing. The sample table records around 490,000 distinct CDR3 sequences; about 22% of these occur just once. About 0.48% of the sample is taken by the ten largest.

These same records also appear under a second study, on yellow fever vaccine responses in identical twins. According to the second study: According to the authors, the vaccine-induced T cell response in identical twins seemed to be partly convergent and partly specific to each individual. The study precisely tracked vaccine-responding T cell clones in identical twins.

Recombination connected TRBV14 to TRBJ2-4; the D gene lacks a confident call. Source material: CD4+ T cells sorted from blood. The sequence was obtained from a woman aged 18-29 years in good health. The DNA sequence is given as TGTGCCAGCAGCCCGTTGCAAAAAAACATTCAGTACTTC. It specifies CASSPLQKNIQYF.